A selection of T cell receptor beta chains follows, all from one sample in a study of cytotoxic CD8 clonotypes in ibrutinib-treated CLL. Libraries were prepared by immunoSEQ multiplex PCR; TCRdb keeps only in-frame clonotypes and omits some of them. Of about 120,000 clones listed, about 50% are singletons. The input for sequencing was PBMCs, taken after 24 months of ibrutinib treatment. The source of these receptors is a human donor with chronic lymphocytic leukemia. Both conserved end residues are part of each CDR3. The D gene is left open where the match is weak. For some rows the clone size is stated as once, few or many, or as a class when expanded; others skip it.

J	D	V	size	DNA	CDR3
TRBJ1-3	-	TRBV30	-	TGTGCCTGGAGTTTCGGAAACACCATATATTTT	CAWSFGNTIYF
TRBJ2-1	TRBD2	TRBV7-6	-	TGTGCCAGCAGCTTATCGAGCGGGAGCTACAATGAGCAGTTCTTC	CASSLSSGSYNEQFF
TRBJ2-6	TRBD2	TRBV11-2	-	TGTGCCAGCAGCATCCTCGGGGGGACCTCTGGGGCCAACGTCCTGACTTTC	CASSILGGTSGANVLTF
TRBJ1-6	TRBD1	TRBV7-6	-	TGTGCCAGCAGCTCCCTGGACAGGGGTTCACCCCTCCACTTT	CASSSLDRGSPLHF
TRBJ2-5	-	TRBV18	-	TGTGCCAGCTCACCAGGACGGACCCAAGAGACCCAGTACTTC	CASSPGRTQETQYF
TRBJ1-6	TRBD1	TRBV19	-	TGTGCCAGTAGCAGAGGGGGCGGTAATATTATTTCACCCCTCCACTTT	CASSRGGGNIISPLHF
TRBJ2-7	-	TRBV9	-	TGTGCCAGCAGCGTAGACTCTCTCTCCTACGAGCAGTACTTC	CASSVDSLSYEQYF
TRBJ1-2	-	TRBV7-2	-	TGTGCCAGCAGCGCGGACCACGCCTCCTATGGCTACACCTTC	CASSADHASYGYTF
TRBJ2-7	TRBD1	TRBV27	few	TGTGCCAGCAGTCGCCGGGACAGGGAGGCCTACGAGCAGTACTTC	CASSRRDREAYEQYF
TRBJ2-1	TRBD1	TRBV5-1	-	TGCGCCAGCAGCTTACAACAGGGGACGCAGTTCTTC	CASSLQQGTQFF
TRBJ2-3	TRBD2	TRBV5-1	-	TGCGCCAGCAGCCCAGGACTAGGGCGCACAGATACGCAGTATTTT	CASSPGLGRTDTQYF
TRBJ2-7	-	TRBV9	-	TGTGCCAGCAGCGTAGAAGGGACAAGGCATTCAAGCGAGCAGTACTTC	CASSVEGTRHSSEQYF
TRBJ2-1	-	TRBV21-1	-	TGTGCCAGCAGCCCTCAGTTCTTC	CASSPQFF
TRBJ2-1	TRBD1	TRBV27	-	TGTGCCAGCAAGGGACAGGGGCCGAATGAGCAGTTCTTC	CASKGQGPNEQFF
TRBJ2-3	-	TRBV6-5	-	TGTGCCAGCAGTACAAGGGGGGATACGCAGTATTTT	CASSTRGDTQYF
TRBJ2-3	TRBD1	TRBV10-3	-	TGTGCCATCAGTCCCGGGACAGGGGTAACAGATACGCAGTATTTT	CAISPGTGVTDTQYF
TRBJ1-4	-	TRBV6-6	-	TGTGCCAGCAGTTACTCGTATACCGTGGGGGAACTGTTTTTT	CASSYSYTVGELFF
TRBJ2-3	-	TRBV10-2	-	TGCGCCAGCAGTGAGGGGAGAACGCAGTATTTT	CASSEGRTQYF
TRBJ2-3	-	TRBV13	-	TGTGCCAGCAGCCCCGAAGGCACAGATACGCAGTATTTT	CASSPEGTDTQYF
TRBJ2-4	-	TRBV30	-	TGTGCCTGGAGTGCGCCCGCCTTGGTCATTCAGTACTTC	CAWSAPALVIQYF
TRBJ1-2	TRBD1	TRBV5-5	-	TGTGCCAGCAGCCCGGCGGAGGGGGCACGAAGAGGCTACACCTTC	CASSPAEGARRGYTF
TRBJ1-1	-	TRBV30	-	TGTGCCTCAGGGACCTACACTGAAGCTTTCTTT	CASGTYTEAFF
TRBJ1-5	TRBD1	TRBV2	-	TGTGCCAGCAGTGAAGAACAGGGGGTCAATCAGCCCCAGCATTTT	CASSEEQGVNQPQHF
TRBJ1-2	-	TRBV4-3	-	TGCGCCAGCAGTCCCCAGGCTGGGGCTAACTATGGCTACACCTTC	CASSPQAGANYGYTF
TRBJ1-3	TRBD1	TRBV19	-	TGTGCCAGTAGCCTACAGGGGCCATCTGGAAACACCATATATTTT	CASSLQGPSGNTIYF
TRBJ1-2	-	TRBV30	-	TGTGCCTGGAGTCCCAGGGGAAATTATTCTCCTGGCTACACCTTC	CAWSPRGNYSPGYTF
TRBJ2-3	-	TRBV5-1	-	TGCGCCAGCAGCTCCAACAGTCTTAGCACAGATACGCAGTATTTT	CASSSNSLSTDTQYF